The clone carrying this T cell receptor beta chain came up a few times. The germline gives CDR1 KGHSH, CDR2 LQKENI. The CDR3 spans 14 residues. V shed 2 bases and J shed 3 bases, with 10 bases lying between them. Those enrolled, adults aged roughly 18 to 89 years, came from roughly 22 US areas. Recovered status in Cohort 3 required two negative PCRs, clearance, or symptom resolution. The data were obtained in a study of blood T cell repertoires in COVID-19. Study information: The cDNA or gDNA used as material had been derived from T cells, B-cell-depleted T cells, or PBMCs.

Sequencing used immunoSEQ multiplex PCR; TCRdb keeps in-frame clones, though not all of them. Here the sample spans some 150,000 clones, about 89% being singletons. This chain joins TRBV18 and TRBJ1-1; D is unclear. Input material: PBMCs or T cells enriched from blood (not recorded which). The clonotype originates from a woman between 18 and 29 years old who had recovered from COVID-19. The CDR3 DNA sequence: TGTGCCAGCTCACCAGAGTCCTCGTACACTGAAGCTTTCTTT. Residues: CASSPESSYTEAFF.